The 27 T cell receptor beta chains reported below all come from one sample, sequenced in a study of blood T cell repertoires in COVID-19. Profiled with immunoSEQ multiplex PCR; TCRdb holds only in-frame clones, not every one. The repertoire holds around 450,000 clones, with around 88% as singletons. Sequences were obtained from peripheral blood. All receptors come from a woman in her twenties or thirties with acute or convalescent COVID-19.

V and J are TRBV5-1 and TRBJ2-7, with unresolved D. Between the trimmed V and J ends, which lost 0 bases and 2 bases, there was a span of 9 bases. CDR3 length: 14 amino acids. Germline V lookup: CDR1 SGHRS, CDR2 YFSETQ. CDR3 residues: CASSLAPGPYEQYF. The CDR3 bases are TGCGCCAGCAGCTTGGCTCCGGGTCCCTACGAGCAGTACTTC.

As for this clone: This same CDR3 is encoded by further DNA sequences in the sample. The gene calls are TRBV11-2 and TRBJ1-2; no firm D call. From germline, CDR1 is SGHAT and CDR2 FQNNGV. V was shortened by 0 bases and J by 2 bases, with 7 bases between the two germline ends. The CDR3 consists of 14 residues. The CDR3 nucleotides read TGTGCCAGCAGCTTAGATCCGGGGAACTATGGCTACACCTTC. Protein sequence: CASSLDPGNYGYTF.

The chain carries TRBV7-9 and TRBJ2-3; 7 nucleotides agree with TRBD1. CDR3 length: 15 amino acids. Germline V gene data show CDR1 as SEHNR and CDR2 as FQNEAQ (reference sequence). With V trimmed by 6 bases and J by 0 bases, 6 bases remained unmatched. In nucleotides, the CDR3 is TGTGCCAGCAGTCGTAGGACAGGAAGCACAGATACGCAGTATTTT. Amino acids: CASSRRTGSTDTQYF.

This chain connects TRBV28 to TRBJ2-7; 9 nucleotides align to TRBD1. After removal of 1 base from V and 6 bases from J, the junction contained 7 bases not matched to a gene. CDR1 and CDR2 from the germline V gene are MDHEN and SYDVKM. This CDR3 has 15 residues. CDR3 nucleotide sequence: TGTGCCAGCAGTTTATTTTTACAGGGGGCGCTCGAGCAGTACTTC. The encoded protein is CASSLFLQGALEQYF.

V and J are TRBV7-2 and TRBJ2-2, with D tentatively TRBD1 (6 bases). The CDR3 runs 16 residues. Germline V CDR1 and CDR2: SGHTA, FQGNSA. V dropped 3 bases and J dropped 2 bases, with 13 bases sitting between them. CDR3 loop: CASSFPDSLNTGELFF. Written as DNA, the CDR3 is TGTGCCAGCAGCTTTCCGGACAGCCTTAACACCGGGGAGCTGTTTTTT.

The rearrangement uses TRBV18 and TRBJ1-3, with D possibly TRBD1 on 6 matching bases. CDR3 length: 15 residues. Germline V gene data show CDR1 as KGHSH and CDR2 as LQKENI. Deletions cut 6 bases from V and 0 bases from J, with 12 bases between. CDR3 in DNA: TGTGCCAGCTCGAAGGGGGAAAACTCTGGAAACACCATATATTTT. This gives the protein CASSKGENSGNTIYF.

This clone was found once. This rearrangement joins TRBV4-1 to TRBJ2-7; TRBD1 agrees at 9 bases. With 2 bases clipped from V and 4 bases from J, the junction kept 3 bases outside the gene matches. Looked up from germline, CDR1 is MGHRA and CDR2 is YSYEKL. The CDR3 consists of 14 residues. CDR3 DNA sequence: TGCGCCAGCAGCCAAAAACAGGGGGCTTACGAGCAGTACTTC. This encodes CASSQKQGAYEQYF.

V is TRBV10-2 and J is TRBJ1-5, with D maybe TRBD1 (6 bases). This CDR3 is 11 amino acids long. The V and J ends lost 8 bases and 7 bases respectively, with 9 bases between them. The germline V gene encodes CDR1 WSHSY and CDR2 SAAADI. This CDR3 is CASGGGQPQHF. DNA for the CDR3: TGCGCCAGCGGGGGGGGCCAGCCCCAGCATTTT.

The chain couples TRBV7-6 to TRBJ2-1; 7 positions agree with TRBD1. This CDR3 has 18 residues. V was pared by 7 bases and J by 0 bases, with 15 bases of the junction left unmatched. The germline CDR1 and CDR2 sequences are SGHVS and FNYEAQ. CDR3 in DNA: TGTGCCAGCACCCTACGCTTTGACAGGGAGAGCTCCTACAATGAGCAGTTCTTC. Amino acids: CASTLRFDRESSYNEQFF.

This chain links TRBV11-2 with TRBJ2-2; D remains unclear. The V and J ends lost 5 bases and 8 bases respectively, with 3 bases between them. Germline CDR1 is SGHAT and CDR2 is FQNNGV. This CDR3 has 10 residues. CDR3 protein: CASSPGELFF. The DNA for the CDR3 is TGTGCCAGCAGCCCTGGGGAGCTGTTTTTT.

This clone was observed a single time. The chain has TRBV6-6 and TRBJ2-7, with D maybe TRBD1 (5 bases). V lost 0 bases, J lost 8 bases, and 14 bases lay in between. The CDR3 is 14 amino acids. The germline gives CDR1 MNHNY, CDR2 SVGAGI (reference sequence). The chain's CDR3 is CASSYSQGSVKQYF. DNA of the CDR3: TGTGCCAGCAGTTACTCGCAGGGATCGGTGAAGCAGTACTTC.

The chain has TRBV19 and TRBJ1-6; TRBD1 matches at 9 bases. The CDR3 loop spans 18 amino acids. The germline CDR1 and CDR2 sequences are LNHDA and SQIVND (reference sequence). Trimming took 6 bases from V and 8 from J; bases not matched to a gene: 17. CDR3 protein: CASRDVVGQGILDSPLHF. DNA of the CDR3: TGTGCCAGTAGGGATGTCGTGGGACAGGGAATTTTGGATTCACCCCTCCACTTT.

This rearrangement joins TRBV12-3 or TRBV12-4 to TRBJ1-1; no clear D gene. CDR3 length equals 13 residues. V was cut by 3 bases and J by 1 base, with 6 bases left in between. CDR3 amino acids: CASSFTQNTEAFF. CDR3 DNA sequence: TGTGCCAGCAGTTTTACACAGAACACTGAAGCTTTCTTT.

This rearrangement joins TRBV12-3 or TRBV12-4 to TRBJ2-1; D gene uncertain. V was clipped by 10 bases and J by 7 bases, with 14 bases between them. This CDR3 contains 12 residues. The CDR3 sequence is CAIRLGWNEQFF. The CDR3 DNA is TGTGCCATCCGACTCGGCTGGAATGAGCAGTTCTTC.

The chain recombines TRBV2 with TRBJ1-1; the D is unclear. The CDR3 has 13 residues. Per the germline V gene, CDR1 is SNHLY and CDR2 is FYNNEI. Trimming pared 8 bases from V and 1 base from J, leaving 11 bases between. The CDR3 nucleotides are TGTGCCAGCGGATTCCAGGAGAACACTGAAGCTTTCTTT. Its translation is CASGFQENTEAFF.

This chain links TRBV6-1 with TRBJ1-6; D is undetermined. CDR1 is MNHNS and CDR2 is SASEGT in the germline V gene. With 2 bases removed from V and 8 bases from J, the gap between germline ends came to 7 bases. This CDR3 region has 13 residues. This CDR3 is CASSESPDSPLHF. CDR3 nucleotides: TGTGCCAGCAGTGAATCCCCGGATTCACCCCTCCACTTT.

The V gene is TRBV24-1, the J gene TRBJ2-3, with 8 bases identical to TRBD2. Losses at the gene ends were 0 bases for V and 8 bases for J; bases not matched to a gene: 6. Per germline, CDR1 KGHDR and CDR2 SFDVKD. This CDR3 has 15 residues. In DNA form, the CDR3 reads TGTGCCACCAGTGATTTGAGAACTAGCGGTTTTACGCAGTATTTT. It codes for CATSDLRTSGFTQYF.

The chain couples TRBV24-1 to TRBJ2-3, with D uncertain. V was pared by 1 base and J by 8 bases, with 3 bases between. Per germline, CDR1 KGHDR and CDR2 SFDVKD. CDR3 length: 11 amino acids. DNA for the CDR3: TGTGCCACCAGTGATTTCCGTACGCAGTATTTT. Amino acids: CATSDFRTQYF.

The chain combines TRBV5-6 with TRBJ2-1; the D is unclear. CDR1 and CDR2 from the germline V gene are SGHDT and YYEEEE. V lost 4 bases to trimming and J lost 4 bases, with 15 bases between them. This CDR3 is built from 15 residues. The CDR3 nucleotides are TGTGCCAGCAGCCCGTCGCCAGGAACTTACAATGAGCAGTTCTTC. Protein: CASSPSPGTYNEQFF.

This chain uses TRBV11-3 with TRBJ2-1; 11 bases are shared with TRBD2. The V gene end was trimmed by 2 bases and the J gene end by 3 bases; junction bases not matched to a gene: 3. Germline assignment: CDR1 SGHNT and CDR2 YENEEA. CDR3 size: 16 residues. The CDR3 bases are TGTGCCAGCAGCTTAACGGGACTAGCGGACTACAATGAGCAGTTCTTC. As protein: CASSLTGLADYNEQFF.

This clone was picked up one time. This chain uses TRBV5-1 with TRBJ1-2, with D tentatively TRBD1 (6 bases). Germline V gives CDR1 SGHRS, CDR2 YFSETQ. V was shortened by 5 bases and J by 3 bases, with 11 bases between the two germline ends. The CDR3 loop spans 13 amino acids. The CDR3 nucleotides are TGCGCCAGCAGATCACAGGGTGACTATGGCTACACCTTC. Translating gives CASRSQGDYGYTF. The whole variable domain, filled in from reference TRBV5-1 and TRBJ1-2, reads KAGVTQTPRYLIKTRGQQVTLSCSPISGHRSVSWYQQTPGQGLQFLFEYFSETQRNKGNFPGRFSGRQFSNSRSEMNVSTLELGDSALYLCASRSQGDYGYTFGSGTRLTVV.

The chain joins TRBV6-1 to TRBJ1-1, with TRBD1 as a possible D gene (5 bases). The CDR3 sequence is 17 residues long. Per the germline V gene, CDR1 is MNHNS and CDR2 is SASEGT. Trimming cost V 0 bases and J 5 bases, with 19 bases left between them. For the CDR3, the DNA is TGTGCCAGCAGTGAAGCGTTGGACGCCATCCGGGGGACTGAAGCTTTCTTT. Amino acids: CASSEALDAIRGTEAFF.

The chain uses TRBV28 and TRBJ2-4; 11 bases are shared with TRBD2. Germline assignment: CDR1 MDHEN and CDR2 SYDVKM. V shed 6 bases and J 4 bases; nucleotides not matched to a gene: 5. The CDR3 sequence is 15 residues long. Here the CDR3 reads CASRHLAGGKNIQYF. The DNA for the CDR3 is TGTGCCAGCAGACACCTAGCGGGGGGAAAAAACATTCAGTACTTC.

This clone has a handful of counts. The rearrangement uses TRBV3-1 (or the pseudogene TRBV3-2) and TRBJ1-1, with 7 bases aligning to TRBD1. CDR1 is LGHDT, CDR2 YNNKEL, per germline (reference sequence). The CDR3 is 15 residues long. V shed 3 bases, J shed 0 bases, and the junction held 4 bases outside the gene matches. Here the CDR3 reads CASSHSTGLNTEAFF. The CDR3 region has the DNA TGTGCCAGCAGCCACTCGACAGGGTTGAACACTGAAGCTTTCTTT.

V gene TRBV4-1 combines with J gene TRBJ2-4; TRBD1 is a possible D gene (6 bases). Trimming shortened V by 3 bases and J by 1 base, and 16 bases separated the two germline ends. CDR3 length: 17 residues. Germline V gene lookup returns CDR1 MGHRA and CDR2 YSYEKL. The CDR3, as DNA: TGCGCCAGCAGCCAGCCCCAGGGGAGCAGGGCCAAAAACATTCAGTACTTC. The encoded protein is CASSQPQGSRAKNIQYF.

This chain joins TRBV5-6 and TRBJ1-2; no definite D call. The V end was cut by 0 bases, the J end by 3 bases, with 18 bases between. CDR3 length equals 17 residues. CDR1 is SGHDT, CDR2 YYEEEE, per germline. The CDR3 loop is CASSLEIWGASDYGYTF. The CDR3 bases are TGTGCCAGCAGCTTGGAGATATGGGGTGCTAGCGACTATGGCTACACCTTC. Complete variable domain (other parts from reference TRBV5-6 and TRBJ1-2): DAGVTQSPTHLIKTRGQQVTLRCSPKSGHDTVSWYQQALGQGPQFIFQYYEEEERQRGNFPDRFSGHQFPNYSSELNVNALLLGDSALYLCASSLEIWGASDYGYTFGSGTRLTVV.

The chain combines TRBV13 with TRBJ2-7, with D tentatively TRBD1 or TRBD2 (7 bases each). Trimming took 4 bases from V and 3 from J, leaving 13 bases between them. Germline CDR1 is PRHDT and CDR2 is FYEKMQ (reference sequence). This CDR3 has 14 residues. CDR3 loop: CASSSGGGIYEQYF. CDR3 nucleotide sequence: TGTGCCAGCAGCTCAGGGGGGGGTATCTACGAGCAGTACTTC.